A selection of T cell receptor delta chains follows, all from one sample in a study of γδ T cells in repeated Plasmodium falciparum infection. TCRdb ran CATT on the multiplex PCR reads. The sample has 75,000 to 100,000 delta-chain clones; over 1.3% are singletons. The sample consisted of gamma-delta T cells from blood. The receptor set was obtained from a pool of human donors (malaria-infected and uninfected, not separated). The CDR3 runs from the conserved cysteine through the conserved F or W. A D gene is named only where the DNA matches it firmly. For some rows the clone size is stated as once, few or many, or as a class when expanded; others skip it.

D,V,size,J,DNA,CDR3
NA,TRDV1,NA,TRDJ1,TGTGCTCTTGGGGAAGAAATCTCTCTTACCGATAAACTCATCTTT,CALGEEISLTDKLIF
NA,TRDV1,many,TRDJ1,TGTGCTCTTGGGGAAGAGATGGGACACACCGATAAACTCATCTTT,CALGEEMGHTDKLIF
TRDD3,TRDV2,medium-sized,TRDJ2,TGTGCCTGTGACGGAGTGGGGGACTCTTTGACAGCACAACTCTTCTTT,CACDGVGDSLTAQLFF
NA,TRDV1,many,TRDJ1,TGTGCTTATTCGACTTTAGATGGTCTGTACACCGATAAACTCATCTTT,CAYSTLDGLYTDKLIF
NA,TRDV1,many,TRDJ1,TGTGCTCTTGGGGCCTGGGATAAACTCATCTTT,CALGAWDKLIF
NA,TRDV2,many,TRDJ1,TGTGCCTGTGACACCCGAGAAGGGGAGCTGAACTACACCGATAAACTCATCTTT,CACDTREGELNYTDKLIF
TRDD2,TRDV1,many,TRDJ1,TGTGCTCTTGTATGGTGGCTTCCTACTAGTCGGTGGGGGTCAAGGGCCGATAAACTCATCTTT,CALVWWLPTSRWGSRADKLIF
TRDD3,TRDV1,many,TRDJ1,TGTGCTCTTGGGGAACTACGGTGGGGGATATGGACCGATAAACTCATCTTT,CALGELRWGIWTDKLIF
TRDD3,TRDV2,many,TRDJ3,TGTGCCTGTGACACCGGAGGACTGGGGGCCGACTCCTGGGACACCCGACAGATGTTTTTC,CACDTGGLGADSWDTRQMFF
TRDD3,TRDV1,few,TRDJ1,TGTGCTCTTGGGGAAGCGGCAACTGGGGGATACCCCGATAAACTCATCTTT,CALGEAATGGYPDKLIF
TRDD3,TRDV2,many,TRDJ1,TGTGCCTGTGACACCTTAACTGGGGGATACGAAGGCCGGGCCGATAAACTCATCTTT,CACDTLTGGYEGRADKLIF
TRDD3,TRDV2,medium-sized,TRDJ1,TGTGCCTGTGACATACTGGGGGAAGGTAGCGATAAACTCATCTTT,CACDILGEGSDKLIF
TRDD3,TRDV1,many,TRDJ1,TGTGCTCTTGGGGAACTTAAGGCCTTCCTGCGTACTGGGGGATATCCCCACACCGATAAACTCATCTTT,CALGELKAFLRTGGYPHTDKLIF
TRDD3,TRDV1,many,TRDJ1,TGTGCTCTTGGGGCCGACCCCTTGGCCGGGCCTCACTGGGGGGTCTTGAGGTACACCGATAAACTCATCTTT,CALGADPLAGPHWGVLRYTDKLIF
TRDD3,TRDV1,many,TRDJ1,TGTGCTCTTGGGGAACTAGCCCCCTTCCTACGGAGTACTGGGGGATACGCTGGGTTTACGTACACCGATAAACTCATCTTT,CALGELAPFLRSTGGYAGFTYTDKLIF
NA,TRDV1,many,TRDJ1,TGTGCTCTTGGGAGAGGATTCCTACCGTGGGGATGGGGTTGGTACACCGATAAACTCATCTTT,CALGRGFLPWGWGWYTDKLIF
TRDD3,TRDV1,many,TRDJ1,TGTGCTCTTGGGGAAGACGAATCCACCACCTACCACTTTACTGGGGGGCCCACCGATAAACTCATCTTT,CALGEDESTTYHFTGGPTDKLIF
TRDD3,TRDV2,medium-sized,TRDJ3,TGTGCCTGTGACATCGTCCCTTTGGGGATAGAAGCCTCCTGGGACACCCGACAGATGTTTTTC,CACDIVPLGIEASWDTRQMFF
TRDD3,TRDV1,many,TRDJ1,TGTGCTCTTGGGGAACTTAGTACGTCTATGTACTGGGGGATACAGAACACCGATAAACTCATCTTT,CALGELSTSMYWGIQNTDKLIF
TRDD3,TRDV1,many,TRDJ1,TGTGCTCTTGGGGAACTGAGGCCTTATTGGGGGATATGGGAGTACACTGATAAACTCATCTTT,CALGELRPYWGIWEYTDKLIF
TRDD3,TRDV1,many,TRDJ1,TGTGCTCTTGGGGTCCCGGGGTGGACGTTGAACTGGGGGACCAACCGTTACACCGATAAACTCATCTTT,CALGVPGWTLNWGTNRYTDKLIF
TRDD3,TRDV3,medium-sized,TRDJ1,TGTGCCTTCCCCAACTGGGGGCACACCGATAAACTCATCTTT,CAFPNWGHTDKLIF
TRDD3,TRDV3,large,TRDJ1,TGTGCCTTTATTGGTCCCCGGTACTGGGGGATTTCAAAGTACACCGATAAACTCATCTTT,CAFIGPRYWGISKYTDKLIF
NA,TRDV1,many,TRDJ1,TGTGCTCTTGGGGAAAAAGGTAGGGGGTACACCGATAAACTCATCTTT,CALGEKGRGYTDKLIF
NA,TRDV2,many,TRDJ1,TGTGCCTGTGACACCCCCTGGGCCACGTACACCGATAAACTCATCTTT,CACDTPWATYTDKLIF
TRDD2,TRDV1,many,TRDJ1,TGTGCTCTTGGGATAGACTTCCTACTCCGACTTACTAACACCGATAAACTCATCTTT,CALGIDFLLRLTNTDKLIF
TRDD3,TRDV1,many,TRDJ1,TGTGCTCTTGGGGTGAACTTCCCAAACCCTGACTGGGGGATACTTGAGCGGAACACCGATAAACTCATCTTT,CALGVNFPNPDWGILERNTDKLIF
NA,TRDV1,many,TRDJ1,TGTGCTCTTGGGGAAGACGCCGCCGATAGATTCCTACCCTGGGCCCTCTCTGGGGGAATACTCATCTTT,CALGEDAADRFLPWALSGGILIF
TRDD3,TRDV1,many,TRDJ1,TGTGCTCTTGGGGAACTGCTTCATTACTGGGGGATACGCAGGACCGATAAACTCATCTTT,CALGELLHYWGIRRTDKLIF
NA,TRDV1,medium-sized,TRDJ1,TGTGCTCTCCTCCTTCACACCGATAAACTCATCTTT,CALLLHTDKLIF
TRDD2,TRDV1,many,TRDJ1,TGTGCTCTTGGGGATTCGACCCGCCTTCCTATTAGAGCCACCGATAAACTCATCTTT,CALGDSTRLPIRATDKLIF
NA,TRDV1,many,TRDJ1,TGTGCTCTTGGGGACCAACCTTCCTACGACTGGGGGTTCGTGTACACCGATAAACTCATCTTT,CALGDQPSYDWGFVYTDKLIF
TRDD3,TRDV1,many,TRDJ1,TGTGCTCTTGGGGAACTCCGTCTCACGAGGTATGGGGGATACGCGACCGATAAACTCATCTTT,CALGELRLTRYGGYATDKLIF
NA,TRDV2,medium-sized,TRDJ3,TGTGCCTGTGACACGAAGGGGAAAACCTGGGACACCCGACAGATGTTTTTC,CACDTKGKTWDTRQMFF
TRDD3,TRDV2,many,TRDJ3,TGTGCCTGTGGCTCTACCTTACTGGGGGATACTAGGTCCTGGGACACCCGACAGATGTTTTTC,CACGSTLLGDTRSWDTRQMFF
TRDD3,TRDV2,many,TRDJ2,TGTGCCTGTGACACCGGCAACTTACTGGGGGATCATCCCCCTACAGCACAACTCTTCTTT,CACDTGNLLGDHPPTAQLFF
TRDD3,TRAV29/DV5,NA,TRDJ1,TGTGCAGCAAGCGAACGCCTTTCATACTGGGGGTTTCCCCGCGTTCCGTACACCGATAAACTCATCTTT,CAASERLSYWGFPRVPYTDKLIF
TRDD3,TRDV2,medium-sized,TRDJ2,TGTGCCTGTGACACCGGGGACTACCTGGGGGTCACACCAGCACAACTCTTCTTT,CACDTGDYLGVTPAQLFF
TRDD3,TRDV1,many,TRDJ1,TGTGCTCTTGGGGAGTGGGGGATTAGGGGCTTTGACGATAAACTCATCTTT,CALGEWGIRGFDDKLIF
NA,TRDV1,many,TRDJ1,TGTGCTCTTGGGGAACTGGGAGCCATTTGGGGGCCCTCCACCGATAAACTCATCTTT,CALGELGAIWGPSTDKLIF
TRDD3,TRDV1,NA,TRDJ1,TGTGCTCTTGGGGAACTAGGAGCGGGGGATAAGGGAGTGAGCACCGATAAACTCATCTTT,CALGELGAGDKGVSTDKLIF